Included here is one T cell receptor beta chain sequence, with context. The data stem from a study of blood T cell repertoires in COVID-19. Study context: Italy, Spain and the United States were the sources of the convalescent and acute COVID-19 samples. Sample material is recorded as cDNA or gDNA derived from T cells, B-cell-depleted T cells, or PBMCs.

Per the study methods: The assay estimated nucleated cells by amplifying reference gene primers. Sequenced by immunoSEQ multiplex PCR; TCRdb stores in-frame clones only, minus some. The DNA gave D and trimming, while V, J and clone size come from that table. The profile shows some 250,000 clones, 81% of them singletons. Germline CDR1 is DFQATT and CDR2 is SNEGSKA (reference sequence). This CDR3 is 11 amino acids long. The receptor was isolated from a woman aged 80 or over with acute or convalescent COVID-19. The sample consisted of peripheral blood. The gene calls are TRBV20-1 and TRBJ2-5; tentative D call: TRBD2 (6 bases). The CDR3 here is CSGGAEETQYF. CDR3 DNA: TGCAGCGGGGGAGCAGAAGAGACCCAGTACTTC.